This T cell receptor (beta chain) was profiled in a study of OX40 agonist ivuxolimab in advanced cancers. General observations from the study: With doses of 0.1 to 3.0 mg/kg, CD4+ and CD8+ blood T cells had undergone clonal expansion by week 6. Among the nonresponders, some also had low normalized T-cell clonal expansion.

The CDR3 contains 15 residues. V gave up 0 bases and J gave up 4 bases; unmatched junction bases: 3. Per germline, CDR1 MNHEY and CDR2 SVGAGI. Points on this clone: Its antigen is not known.

Repertoires were generated with immunoSEQ multiplex PCR, while TCRdb's copy carries only in-frame clones and drops some. The data hold approximately 34,000 clones, with nearly 90% observed a single time. This TCR derives from an adult with an advanced solid tumor such as melanoma, head and neck, liver or kidney cancer. This specimen was CD4+ or CD8+ T cells sorted from blood, taken in a trial of the OX40 agonist ivuxolimab. This chain joins TRBV6-5 and TRBJ2-3; the match to TRBD1 covers 8 bases. CDR3: CASSYSQGVADTQYF. The CDR3 DNA follows: TGTGCCAGCAGTTACTCACAGGGGGTGGCAGATACGCAGTATTTT.